The 13 T cell receptor beta chains listed next were all sequenced from one sample in a study of early T cells in non-severe SARS-CoV-2 infection. Each CDR3 protein gets one entry after TCRdb re-called the 5' RACE reads with MiXCR. Among roughly 51,000 distinct CDR3 sequences listed, approximately 6.7% were seen once. The sample comprised whole blood. These receptors were taken from an adult who was a healthcare worker with PCR-confirmed SARS-CoV-2 infection or an uninfected control (not recorded which).

There are a few counts of this clonotype. This sequence joins TRBV4-3 and TRBJ2-3, with TRBD2 identical over 8 bases. Germline-derived CDR1 and CDR2 are LGHNA and YSLEER. J gave up 6 bases and V 0 bases, and 8 bases lay outside the gene matches. This CDR3 is 16 amino acids long. CDR3 sequence reads: CASSQDPAGGVDTQYF. The DNA of the CDR3 is TGCGCCAGCAGCCAAGATCCCGCGGGGGGCGTCGATACGCAGTATTTT.

This clonotype was found many times. This chain's CDR3 is CASSPGGVGTEAFF. Written as DNA, the CDR3 is TGTGCCAGCAGTCCAGGGGGCGTCGGCACTGAAGCTTTCTTT. V is TRBV6-5 and J is TRBJ1-1; 8 bases are shared with TRBD1. The germline CDR1 and CDR2 sequences are MNHEY and SVGAGI. The CDR3 runs to 14 residues. V gave up 5 bases and J gave up 4 bases; unmatched junction bases: 6.

This clonotype has a count of ten or more. The V call is TRBV19, the J call TRBJ2-1; D is ambiguous. Germline lookup yields CDR1 LNHDA and CDR2 SQIVND (reference sequence). V was cut by 7 bases and J by 5 bases, with 9 bases left in between. CDR3 length: 12 residues. CDR3 sequence reads: CASNDPDNEQFF. Written as DNA, the CDR3 is TGTGCCAGTAACGACCCGGACAATGAGCAGTTCTTC. Full variable domain (remainder filled in from reference TRBV19 and TRBJ2-1): DGGITQSPKYLFRKEGQNVTLSCEQNLNHDAMYWYRQDPGQGLRLIYYSQIVNDFQKGDIAEGYSVSREKKESFPLTVTSAQKNPTAFYLCASNDPDNEQFFGPGTRLTVL.

This clonotype has only a few counts. The chain carries TRBV20-1 and TRBJ2-5; unclear D gene. Between the trimmed V and J ends, which lost 1 base and 0 bases, there was a span of 6 bases. This CDR3 has 13 residues. From germline, CDR1 is DFQATT and CDR2 SNEGSKA (reference sequence). Here the CDR3 DNA reads TGCAGTGCTAGAGGCCGGTACCAAGAGACCCAGTACTTC. Residues: CSARGRYQETQYF.

This clonotype was picked up many times. The chain carries TRBV7-2 and TRBJ2-7; 7 bases are a match to TRBD2. From germline, CDR1 is SGHTA and CDR2 FQGNSA. V lost 3 bases to trimming and J lost 4 bases; unmatched junction nucleotides: 3. The CDR3 extends over 13 amino acids. CDR3 in amino acids: CASSLGGRYEQYF. CDR3 coding DNA: TGTGCCAGCAGCTTGGGGGGGAGATACGAGCAGTACTTC.

This clonotype has a count of ten or more. This chain joins TRBV6-2 or TRBV6-3 and TRBJ2-1, with TRBD2 matching 10 bases. In germline, CDR1 is MNHEY, CDR2 SVGEGT. The CDR3 extends over 14 amino acids. The J segment lost 4 bases and the V segment lost 6 bases, leaving 3 bases of the junction unmatched. DNA for the CDR3: TGTGCCAGCAGAACTAGCGGGGAGTACAATGAGCAGTTCTTC. Amino acid sequence: CASRTSGEYNEQFF.

This clonotype was detected a few times. This chain uses TRBV3-1 with TRBJ1-1; 11 bases match TRBD1. V lost 0 bases and J lost 11; bases outside the gene matches: 11. This CDR3 is 16 amino acids long. Germline V gene data show CDR1 as LGHDT and CDR2 as YNNKEL (reference sequence). CDR3 sequence: CASSQEVRTGGVTAFF. The CDR3 bases are TGTGCCAGCAGCCAAGAGGTCAGGACAGGGGGCGTTACGGCTTTCTTT. The full variable domain, completed using reference TRBV3-1 and TRBJ1-1, is DTAVSQTPKYLVTQMGNDKSIKCEQNLGHDTMYWYKQDSKKFLKIMFSYNNKELIINETVPNRFSPKSPDKAHLNLHINSLELGDSAVYFCASSQEVRTGGVTAFFGQGTRLTVV.

This clonotype was picked up a small number of times. This chain joins TRBV7-8 and TRBJ2-5; no firm D call. V was shortened by 2 bases and J by 4 bases, with 5 bases between the two germline ends. This CDR3 is 12 amino acids long. CDR1 SGHVS and CDR2 FQNEAQ come from the germline V gene. The CDR3 protein is CASSLTPETQYF. The CDR3 nucleotides are TGTGCCAGCAGCTTAACACCAGAGACCCAGTACTTC. The complete variable domain, with remaining parts taken from reference TRBV7-8 and TRBJ2-5, reads GAGVSQSPRYKVAKRGQDVALRCDPISGHVSLFWYQQALGQGPEFLTYFQNEAQLDKSGLPSDRFFAERPEGSVSTLKIQRTQQEDSAVYLCASSLTPETQYFGPGTRLLVL.

This clonotype has ten or more counts. The chain has TRBV11-2 and TRBJ1-1, with TRBD1 identical over 8 bases. V was clipped by 2 bases and J by 4 bases; unmatched bases: 12. From germline, CDR1 is SGHAT and CDR2 FQNNGV. This CDR3 region has 17 residues. Here the CDR3 DNA reads TGTGCCAGCAGCTTACCGGGACAGGTGTTCATGGGCACTGAAGCTTTCTTT. It encodes CASSLPGQVFMGTEAFF.

This clonotype was observed many times. CDR3 sequence: CASSLGSEAFF. The DNA for the CDR3 is TGCGCCAGCAGCTTGGGAAGTGAAGCTTTCTTT. The J gene is TRBJ1-1, the V gene TRBV5-1; D remains ambiguous. Germline V gene sequence: CDR1 SGHRS, CDR2 YFSETQ. Trimming shortened V by 0 bases and J by 7 bases, and 4 bases separated the two germline ends. The CDR3 consists of 11 residues. The full variable domain, completed using reference TRBV5-1 and TRBJ1-1, is KAGVTQTPRYLIKTRGQQVTLSCSPISGHRSVSWYQQTPGQGLQFLFEYFSETQRNKGNFPGRFSGRQFSNSRSEMNVSTLELGDSALYLCASSLGSEAFFGQGTRLTVV.

The sample holds many counts of this clonotype. The CDR3: CASSYRDRYPYEQYF. In nucleotides, the CDR3 is TGTGCCAGCAGCTATAGGGACAGGTATCCCTACGAGCAGTACTTC. This chain uses TRBV7-8 with TRBJ2-7, with 8 bases aligning to TRBD1. V lost 4 bases, J lost 2 bases, and 7 bases stayed unmatched. This CDR3 is 15 amino acids long. Germline CDR1 reads SGHVS; CDR2 reads FQNEAQ.

This clonotype appeared many times. The chain carries TRBV6-5 and TRBJ1-2; D not certain. The CDR3 extends over 16 amino acids. Germline V gene sequence: CDR1 MNHEY, CDR2 SVGAGI. The germline V and J ends were trimmed by 3 bases and 8 bases, with 22 bases remaining between them. The CDR3 here is CASSYTPRPSSTGYTF. CDR3 bases: TGTGCCAGCAGTTATACCCCTAGACCCTCCTCGACGGGCTACACCTTC.

This clonotype was found many times. The gene calls are TRBV6-1 and TRBJ1-1, with unresolved D. This CDR3 has 10 amino acids. V shed 8 bases and J shed 11 bases, with 12 bases lying between them. Germline V CDR1 and CDR2: MNHNS, SASEGT. The CDR3 is CASRYLWAFF. DNA of the CDR3: TGTGCCAGCCGTTACCTGTGGGCTTTCTTT.